This TCR beta chain was obtained from a study of blood T cell repertoires in COVID-19. Original processing notes: Reference gene primers were amplified, and this amplification served to estimate nucleated cell counts. TCRdb keeps only in-frame clones here, not all; method: immunoSEQ multiplex PCR. For V, J and clone size, that table is used; D and trimming come from the DNA. The sample comprises 250,000 or so clones, about four fifths of which are singletons, and roughly 3.1% rests with the top ten. The recovered donors of Cohort 3 showed two negative PCRs, clearance, or symptom resolution. The germline CDR1 and CDR2 sequences are SQVTM and ANQGSEA. V gave up 8 bases and J gave up 4 bases; unmatched junction bases: 9. This CDR3 is 13 amino acids long.

The chain joins TRBV29-1 to TRBJ1-1, with TRBD1 matching 8 bases. Sequencing was done on a sample of PBMCs or T cells enriched from blood (not recorded which). The sequence came from a man between 45 and 60 years old who had recovered from COVID-19. The CDR3 DNA sequence: TGCAGCTTTCAGGGGGCGCGGGGCACTGAAGCTTTCTTT. Its protein is CSFQGARGTEAFF.